Shown below are 15 T cell receptor beta chains from a single sample sequenced in a study of post-analysis software for immune sequencing data. Study results and limitations: Patients used about 5 TRBV segments, including TRBV5-6, TRBV5-1 and TRBV20-1, more often than controls.

TCR beta cDNA libraries included unique molecular identifiers. Each CDR3 protein is one row after TCRdb ran MiXCR on the PCR reads. Of roughly 540,000 distinct CDR3 sequences in the sample, approximately 34% were seen once. Their antigen targets remain unknown. The sequenced sample consisted of blood. The receptors shown here come from a girl aged 2-17 years with multiple sclerosis.

The gene calls are TRBV19 and TRBJ2-5; 7 nucleotides agree with TRBD1. CDR1 is LNHDA, CDR2 SQIVND, per germline (reference sequence). V shed 4 bases, J shed 5 bases, and the junction held 13 bases outside the gene matches. This CDR3 has 16 amino acids. CDR3 residues: CASSNPRTGSGETQYF. DNA for the CDR3: TGTGCCAGTAGTAACCCTCGGACAGGTTCAGGGGAGACCCAGTACTTC.

The genes are TRBV20-1 and TRBJ2-7; TRBD2 matches 8 bases. The end of the DNA fits TRBJ2-5 better, so the J call may be wrong. The CDR3 is made up of 15 amino acids. The V gene's germline CDR1 is DFQATT and CDR2 SNEGSKA (reference sequence). CDR3 nucleotides: TGCAGTGCTGAGATCCCGGGACTAGTCACAGAGACCCAGTACTTC. This gives the protein CSAEIPGLVTETQYF.

This rearrangement joins TRBV7-2 to TRBJ2-5, with D perhaps assigned TRBD1 or TRBD2 (6 bases each). Germline V CDR1 and CDR2: SGHTA, FQGNSA. Trimming shortened V by 2 bases and J by 4 bases, and 11 bases separated the two germline ends. The CDR3 is 14 amino acids. In DNA, the CDR3 is TGTGCCAGCAGCTTAAGGTGGGGGGCAGAGACCCAGTACTTC. Translated, it gives CASSLRWGAETQYF.

This clonotype was detected once. This chain uses TRBV10-3 with TRBJ2-3, with 7 bases identical to TRBD2. Unmatched junction bases numbered 15, after V lost 4 bases and J lost 8 bases. CDR3 size: 16 residues. CDR1 is ENHRY and CDR2 is SYGVKD in the germline V gene. The CDR3: CAISGSPSGDGGTQYF. In nucleotides, the CDR3 is TGTGCCATCAGTGGGTCGCCTAGCGGTGACGGGGGTACGCAGTATTTT.

This clonotype has only a few counts. The CDR3 nucleotides read TGTGCCAGCAGCCCTAGCGGGTCCTACGAGCAGTACTTC. This encodes CASSPSGSYEQYF. The rearrangement links TRBV7-6 to TRBJ2-7; 8 bases are shared with TRBD2. V lost 5 bases, J lost 1 base, and 1 base stayed unmatched. Per germline, CDR1 SGHVS and CDR2 FNYEAQ. The length of the CDR3 is 13 residues.

The chain couples TRBV6-2 or TRBV6-3 to TRBJ1-6; no definite D call. The CDR3 loop spans 13 amino acids. The V gene's germline CDR1 is MNHEY and CDR2 SVGEGT. Between the trimmed V and J ends, which lost 5 bases and 10 bases, there was a span of 12 bases. CDR3 DNA sequence: TGTGCCAGCAGTCCCCAACTCGGATCACCCCTCCACTTT. It is translated as CASSPQLGSPLHF.

The V call is TRBV6-1, the J call TRBJ2-1; the match to TRBD1 covers 9 bases. V lost 6 bases and J lost 8; bases outside the gene matches: 11. Germline CDR1 and CDR2: MNHNS and SASEGT. The CDR3 extends over 15 amino acids. The CDR3 DNA is TGTGCCAGCAGACGTACAGGGGGCGTTCTTCATGAGCAGTTCTTC. Encoded protein: CASRRTGGVLHEQFF.

The sample holds many counts of this clonotype. The CDR3 loop is CASSVVGDTQYF. The CDR3 DNA sequence: TGTGCCAGCAGCGTAGTTGGAGATACGCAGTATTTT. V is TRBV9 and J is TRBJ2-3; D uncertain. Germline V CDR1 and CDR2: SGDLS, YYNGEE. The V end lost 0 bases, the J end lost 5 bases, and 4 bases lay between the germline ends. The CDR3 sequence is 12 residues long.

This sequence joins TRBV6-1 and TRBJ2-7; D may match TRBD1 or TRBD2 (6 bases each). The end of the DNA aligns better with TRBJ2-5, so the J call may be wrong. The CDR3 contains 14 residues. Germline V gene lookup returns CDR1 MNHNS and CDR2 SASEGT. DNA of the CDR3: TGTGCCAGCACCGAAAGGGGGGCTGGGGAGACCCAGTACTTC. Amino acid sequence: CASTERGAGETQYF.

This sequence joins TRBV7-6 and TRBJ2-7, with TRBD2 identical over 8 bases. The germline gives CDR1 SGHVS, CDR2 FNYEAQ. With V trimmed by 6 bases and J by 6 bases, 10 bases remained unmatched. The CDR3 contains 14 residues. DNA for the CDR3: TGTGCCAGCAGTCCGGGACTAGTGGGCTCCGAGCAGTACTTC. Protein product: CASSPGLVGSEQYF.

The J gene is TRBJ2-7, the V gene TRBV20-1; 13 positions match TRBD2. Trimming at V came to 3 bases and at J to 12 bases, leaving 11 bases not matched to a gene. Germline-derived CDR1 and CDR2 are DFQATT and SNEGSKA (reference sequence). This CDR3 has 14 amino acids. In nucleotides, the CDR3 is TGCAGTGCTAGCGGACTAGCGGGGGACGAGCGGTTGTACTTC. This translates into CSASGLAGDERLYF.

As to this clonotype: It may be a read error: a sequence one base away is much more abundant. The conserved closing phenylalanine or tryptophan is absent in this CDR3, likely reflecting a read error. The chain employs TRBV29-1 and TRBJ2-5, with 7 bases aligning to TRBD1. TRBJ2-7 matches the DNA end more closely, so the J call is doubtful. CDR1 SQVTM and CDR2 ANQGSEA come from the germline V gene. The CDR3 extends over 13 amino acids. The CDR3 loop reads CSVLTGRPYEQYL. For the CDR3, the DNA is TGCAGCGTTTTGACAGGGCGTCCCTACGAGCAGTACTTG.

This chain connects TRBV20-1 to TRBJ1-5, with TRBD1 as a possible D gene (6 bases). The CDR3 has 15 amino acids. Germline V gene lookup returns CDR1 DFQATT and CDR2 SNEGSKA (reference sequence). V lost 2 bases, J lost 3 bases, and 14 bases lay in between. CDR3 residues: CSARRQDSFNQPQHF. The CDR3 DNA follows: TGCAGTGCTAGACGGCAGGACAGCTTCAATCAGCCCCAGCATTTT.

This clonotype has more than one count but fewer than ten. V gene TRBV5-1 combines with J gene TRBJ2-3, with D possibly matching TRBD2 (7 bases). The V gene's germline CDR1 is SGHRS and CDR2 YFSETQ. The CDR3 covers 15 residues. The V end was cut by 2 bases, the J end by 2 bases, with 12 bases between. This CDR3 reads CASSFAGAPTDTQYF. The CDR3 DNA follows: TGCGCCAGCAGCTTTGCGGGGGCTCCCACAGATACGCAGTATTTT.

The chain carries TRBV21-1 and TRBJ2-1; the D call of TRBD1 is as the table states it, not checked on the DNA. TRBV21-1 is given as a pseudogene. This CDR3 has 19 amino acids. In nucleotides, the CDR3 is TGTGCCAGCAGCTTCCAGCGGGGGGGGACCCCTAGCTCCTACAATGAGCAGTTCTTC. This gives the protein CASSFQRGGTPSSYNEQFF.